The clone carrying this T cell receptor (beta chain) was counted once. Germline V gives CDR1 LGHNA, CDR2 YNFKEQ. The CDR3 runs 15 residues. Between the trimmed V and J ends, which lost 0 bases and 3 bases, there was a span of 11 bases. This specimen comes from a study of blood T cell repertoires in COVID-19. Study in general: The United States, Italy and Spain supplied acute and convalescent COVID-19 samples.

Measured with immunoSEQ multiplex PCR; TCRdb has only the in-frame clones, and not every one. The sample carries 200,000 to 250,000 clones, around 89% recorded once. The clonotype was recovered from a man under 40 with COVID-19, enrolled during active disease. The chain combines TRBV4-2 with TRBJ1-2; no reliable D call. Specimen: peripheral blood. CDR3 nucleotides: TGTGCCAGCAGCCAAGACTCGCGCGGGCACTATGGCTACACCTTC. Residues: CASSQDSRGHYGYTF.